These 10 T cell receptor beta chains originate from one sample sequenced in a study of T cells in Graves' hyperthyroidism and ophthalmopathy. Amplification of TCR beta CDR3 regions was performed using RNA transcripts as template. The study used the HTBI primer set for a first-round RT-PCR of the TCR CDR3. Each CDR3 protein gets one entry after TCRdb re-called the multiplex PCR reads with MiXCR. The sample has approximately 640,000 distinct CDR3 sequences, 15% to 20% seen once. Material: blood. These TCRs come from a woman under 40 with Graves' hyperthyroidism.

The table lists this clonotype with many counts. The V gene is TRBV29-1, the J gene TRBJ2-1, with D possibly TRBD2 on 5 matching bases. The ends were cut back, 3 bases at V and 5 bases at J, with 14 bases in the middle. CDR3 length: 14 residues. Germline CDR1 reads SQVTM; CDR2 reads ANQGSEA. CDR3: CSVEPSLIDNEQFF. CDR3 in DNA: TGCAGCGTTGAGCCTAGCCTTATTGACAATGAGCAGTTCTTC.

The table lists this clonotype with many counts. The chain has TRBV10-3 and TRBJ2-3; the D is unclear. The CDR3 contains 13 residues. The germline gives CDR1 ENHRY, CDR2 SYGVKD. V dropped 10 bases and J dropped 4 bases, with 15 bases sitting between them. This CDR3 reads CAKSDDKSDTQYF. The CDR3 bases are TGTGCCAAATCCGACGATAAGTCAGATACGCAGTATTTT.

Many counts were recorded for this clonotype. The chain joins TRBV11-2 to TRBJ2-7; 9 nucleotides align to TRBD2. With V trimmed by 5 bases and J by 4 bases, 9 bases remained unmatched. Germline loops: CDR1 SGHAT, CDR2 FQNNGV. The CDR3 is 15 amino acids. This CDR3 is CASSLVAGVSYEQYF. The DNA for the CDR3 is TGTGCCAGCAGCCTCGTAGCGGGAGTCTCATACGAGCAGTACTTC.

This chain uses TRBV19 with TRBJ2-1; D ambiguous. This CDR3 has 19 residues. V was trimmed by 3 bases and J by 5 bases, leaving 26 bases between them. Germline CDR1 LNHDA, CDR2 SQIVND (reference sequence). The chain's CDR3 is CASSISILEITTWDNEQFF. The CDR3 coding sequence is TGTGCCAGTAGTATTTCCATCCTCGAAATTACAACCTGGGACAATGAGCAGTTCTTC.

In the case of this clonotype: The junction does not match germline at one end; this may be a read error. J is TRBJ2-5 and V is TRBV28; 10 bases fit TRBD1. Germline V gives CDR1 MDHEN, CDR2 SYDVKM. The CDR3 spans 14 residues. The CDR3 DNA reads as TGTGCCAGTATCGACAGGGGGCAAGTAGAGAGCCAGTACTTC. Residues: CASIDRGQVESQYF.

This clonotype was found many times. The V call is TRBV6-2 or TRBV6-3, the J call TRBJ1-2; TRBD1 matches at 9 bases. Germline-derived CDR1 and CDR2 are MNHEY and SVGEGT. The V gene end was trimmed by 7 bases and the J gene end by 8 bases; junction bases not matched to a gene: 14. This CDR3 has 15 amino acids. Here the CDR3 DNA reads TGTGCCAGCACCCTTAACCCCGGGACAGGGTTCGGCTACACCTTC. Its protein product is CASTLNPGTGFGYTF.

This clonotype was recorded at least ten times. CDR3 sequence (DNA): TGCAGTGCCGAGGGGACTATCACGGGCGGGACCCAGTACTTC. It translates to CSAEGTITGGTQYF. V and J are TRBV20-1 and TRBJ2-5; TRBD2 matches 7 bases. V shed 6 bases, J shed 7 bases, and the junction held 14 bases outside the gene matches. From germline, CDR1 is DFQATT and CDR2 SNEGSKA (reference sequence). The CDR3 runs to 14 residues.

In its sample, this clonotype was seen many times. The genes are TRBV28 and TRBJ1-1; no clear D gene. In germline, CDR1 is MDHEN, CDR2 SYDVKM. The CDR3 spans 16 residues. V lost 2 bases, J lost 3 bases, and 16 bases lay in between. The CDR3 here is CASSLMWAERDTEAFF. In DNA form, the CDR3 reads TGTGCCAGCAGTTTAATGTGGGCTGAGAGGGACACTGAAGCTTTCTTT.

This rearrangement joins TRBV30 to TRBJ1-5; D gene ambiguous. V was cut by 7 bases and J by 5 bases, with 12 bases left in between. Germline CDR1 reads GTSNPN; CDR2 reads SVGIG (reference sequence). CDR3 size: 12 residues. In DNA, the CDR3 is TGTGCCTACGATGAGTATGATCAGCCCCAGCATTTT. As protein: CAYDEYDQPQHF.

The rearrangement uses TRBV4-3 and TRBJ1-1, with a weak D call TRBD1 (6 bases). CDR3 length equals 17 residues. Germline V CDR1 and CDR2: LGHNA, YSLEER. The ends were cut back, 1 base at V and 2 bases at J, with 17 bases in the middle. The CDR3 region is CASSQVWRGARNTEAFF. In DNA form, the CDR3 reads TGCGCCAGCAGCCAAGTATGGCGGGGGGCTCGTAACACTGAAGCTTTCTTT.